The 25 T cell receptor beta chains presented below share a single source sample, sequenced in a study of T cell responses to AZD1222 COVID-19 vaccine. Repertoires were generated with immunoSEQ multiplex PCR, while TCRdb's copy carries only in-frame clones and drops some. The table lists about 82,000 clones, 80% to 90% of them singletons. The sequences come from peripheral blood, collected 28 days after the second AZD1222 dose. The receptors shown here come from an adult who received the AZD1222 COVID-19 vaccine.

This clone appeared a single time. The V and J genes are TRBV28 and TRBJ2-3; 9 nucleotides match TRBD2. The CDR3 consists of 15 residues. Germline V CDR1 and CDR2: MDHEN, SYDVKM. With V trimmed by 8 bases and J by 2 bases, 8 bases remained unmatched. The CDR3 nucleotides are TGTGCCAGCGTGACTAGCGGCCGTTTCACAGATACGCAGTATTTT. It codes for CASVTSGRFTDTQYF.

The chain is built from TRBV15 and TRBJ1-4; no firm D call. V was cut by 4 bases and J by 8 bases, with 8 bases left in between. Germline loops: CDR1 LNHNV, CDR2 YYDKDF (reference sequence). The CDR3 extends over 12 amino acids. The CDR3 reads CATSIYSEKLFF. As DNA, the CDR3 is TGTGCCACCAGCATATACAGCGAAAAACTGTTTTTT. Variable domain in full (rest from reference TRBV15 and TRBJ1-4): DAMVIQNPRYQVTQFGKPVTLSCSQTLNHNVMYWYQQKSSQAPKLLFHYYDKDFNNEADTPDNFQSRRPNTSFCFLDIRSPGLGDTAMYLCATSIYSEKLFFGSGTQLSVL.

The chain is built from TRBV7-2 and TRBJ1-4, with 10 bases identical to TRBD1. The CDR3 is 15 amino acids. Germline CDR1 is SGHTA and CDR2 is FQGNSA. With 3 bases clipped from V and 6 bases from J, the junction kept 4 bases outside the gene matches. This CDR3 is CASSFTGTGDEKLFF. In DNA form, the CDR3 reads TGTGCCAGCAGCTTTACCGGGACAGGGGATGAAAAACTGTTTTTT.

The chain employs TRBV11-3 and TRBJ2-4, with a possible D match to TRBD2 (5 bases). V lost 5 bases and J lost 2, with 19 bases in between. Germline V gene lookup returns CDR1 SGHNT and CDR2 YENEEA. This CDR3 contains 17 residues. CDR3 residues: CASSPFMGDSTKNIQYF. For the CDR3, the DNA is TGTGCCAGCAGCCCCTTTATGGGAGACTCTACCAAAAACATTCAGTACTTC.

This clone came up a few times. The chain has TRBV5-1 and TRBJ1-6, with a weak D call TRBD1 (5 bases). V dropped 5 bases and J dropped 7 bases, with 16 bases sitting between them. Germline-derived CDR1 and CDR2 are SGHRS and YFSETQ. The CDR3 is 15 residues long. Here the CDR3 DNA reads TGCGCCAGCAGTCTCCGGGACGGATACAATTCACCCCTCCACTTT. This codes for CASSLRDGYNSPLHF. The whole variable domain, remainder taken from reference TRBV5-1 and TRBJ1-6, is KAGVTQTPRYLIKTRGQQVTLSCSPISGHRSVSWYQQTPGQGLQFLFEYFSETQRNKGNFPGRFSGRQFSNSRSEMNVSTLELGDSALYLCASSLRDGYNSPLHFGNGTRLTVT.

V gene TRBV6-6 combines with J gene TRBJ1-5, with D possibly matching TRBD1 (5 bases). Germline-derived CDR1 and CDR2 are MNHNY and SVGAGI (reference sequence). This CDR3 spans 15 amino acids. V was pared by 3 bases and J by 5 bases, with 14 bases between. The CDR3 region is CASSYVAGYDQPQHF. The CDR3 DNA is TGTGCCAGCAGTTATGTCGCAGGGTATGATCAGCCCCAGCATTTT.

The rearrangement links TRBV3-1 (or the pseudogene TRBV3-2) to TRBJ1-3; tentative D call: TRBD1 (6 bases). Germline lookup yields CDR1 LGHDT and CDR2 YNNKEL (reference sequence). The V gene lost 3 bases and the J gene lost 4 bases, with 7 bases spanning the gap. The CDR3 totals 13 residues. The CDR3 sequence is CASSQDSGNTIYF. The CDR3 DNA reads as TGTGCCAGCAGCCAGGACAGCGGAAACACCATATATTTT.

This chain connects TRBV7-9 to TRBJ1-1; weak D call: TRBD1 (5 bases). The CDR3 sequence is 15 residues long. V was clipped by 3 bases and J by 1 base, with 12 bases between them. The germline CDR1 and CDR2 sequences are SEHNR and FQNEAQ (reference sequence). CDR3 in amino acids: CASSLIGGTNTEAFF. CDR3 bases: TGTGCCAGCAGCTTGATAGGAGGGACGAACACTGAAGCTTTCTTT.

This sequence joins TRBV15 and TRBJ2-3, with a tentative D call TRBD2 (5 bases). V lost 0 bases and J 7 bases, leaving 17 bases between the germline ends. Germline V CDR1 and CDR2: LNHNV, YYDKDF (reference sequence). This CDR3 is 16 amino acids long. This CDR3 is CATSRDTGTPTHTQYF. The CDR3 DNA sequence: TGTGCCACCAGCAGAGATACGGGAACCCCCACCCATACGCAGTATTTT. The full variable domain, in which reference TRBV15 and TRBJ2-3 provide the parts outside the CDR3, is DAMVIQNPRYQVTQFGKPVTLSCSQTLNHNVMYWYQQKSSQAPKLLFHYYDKDFNNEADTPDNFQSRRPNTSFCFLDIRSPGLGDTAMYLCATSRDTGTPTHTQYFGPGTRLTVL.

This chain's CDR3 is CASSLETGNYGYTF. CDR3 bases: TGCGCCAGCAGCTTGGAGACGGGAAACTATGGCTACACCTTC. The V and J genes are TRBV5-1 and TRBJ1-2; D remains unclear. The V gene lost 0 bases and the J gene lost 2 bases, with 8 bases spanning the gap. Germline loops: CDR1 SGHRS, CDR2 YFSETQ. This CDR3 contains 14 residues.

The chain uses TRBV28 and TRBJ1-2; 7 nucleotides align to TRBD1. Trimming at V came to 3 bases and at J to 7 bases, leaving 5 bases not matched to a gene. The CDR3 has 13 residues. The germline V gene has CDR1 MDHEN and CDR2 SYDVKM. The CDR3 reads CASSFTGALGYTF. The CDR3 nucleotides are TGTGCCAGCAGTTTTACAGGGGCGCTTGGCTACACCTTC.

The V gene is TRBV12-5, the J gene TRBJ1-5; D might be TRBD1 (5 bases). The germline V and J ends were trimmed by 0 bases and 4 bases, with 16 bases remaining between them. This CDR3 is built from 17 residues. The germline V gene has CDR1 LGHNT and CDR2 FRNRAP. CDR3 nucleotide sequence: TGTGCTAGTGGTTTGGTGGTGGGTAGGGGAGTAAATCAGCCCCAGCATTTT. Translating gives CASGLVVGRGVNQPQHF.

The V gene is TRBV24-1, the J gene TRBJ1-2; the D gene is possibly TRBD1 (6 bases). V was clipped by 4 bases and J by 7 bases, with 9 bases between them. CDR3 length equals 12 residues. Germline V lookup: CDR1 KGHDR, CDR2 SFDVKD. The CDR3 region is CATSDEQGGYTF. As DNA, the CDR3 is TGTGCCACCAGTGACGAACAGGGTGGCTACACCTTC.

This clone has a handful of counts. This rearrangement joins TRBV3-1 (or the pseudogene TRBV3-2) to TRBJ1-1; no clear D. Germline V gene sequence: CDR1 LGHDT, CDR2 YNNKEL (reference sequence). This CDR3 region has 17 residues. Trimming pared 0 bases from V and 2 bases from J, leaving 16 bases between. The DNA of the CDR3 is TGTGCCAGCAGCCAAGATTATGGGGAAATGATTAACACTGAAGCTTTCTTT. It specifies CASSQDYGEMINTEAFF.

The V gene is TRBV6-2 or TRBV6-3, the J gene TRBJ2-7; possibly TRBD1 for D (5 bases). Trimming took 6 bases from V and 2 from J, leaving 14 bases between them. The CDR3 is 14 residues long. Per the germline V gene, CDR1 is MNHEY and CDR2 is SVGEGT. CDR3 protein: CASSVTDIPYEQYV. The CDR3 region has the DNA TGTGCCAGCAGCGTCACGGACATCCCCTACGAGCAGTACGTC.

The chain uses TRBV7-3 and TRBJ1-5; possible D gene TRBD1, 6 bases. V lost 5 bases and J lost 3, with 20 bases in between. The CDR3 runs to 17 residues. In germline, CDR1 is SGHTA, CDR2 FQGTGA. The CDR3 loop reads CASSPARGGFHNQPQHF. The CDR3 nucleotides read TGTGCCAGCAGCCCCGCGAGGGGGGGCTTTCACAATCAGCCCCAGCATTTT.

This chain uses TRBV11-2 with TRBJ1-2; 9 nucleotides line up with TRBD1. Trimming took 6 bases from V and 5 from J; bases not matched to a gene: 4. The germline V gene encodes CDR1 SGHAT and CDR2 FQNNGV. The CDR3 totals 13 residues. The CDR3 spells CASRTTGGYGYTF. The CDR3 DNA follows: TGTGCCAGCAGGACGACAGGGGGGTATGGCTACACCTTC.

Regarding this clone: This sample also contains other DNA sequences that code for the same CDR3. DNA of the CDR3: TGTGCCAGCAGTCCTCAGGCTAACTATGGCTACACCTTC. Amino acid sequence: CASSPQANYGYTF. This sequence joins TRBV12-3 or TRBV12-4 and TRBJ1-2; D is unresolved. V lost 5 bases and J lost 0, with 7 bases in between. This CDR3 is 13 amino acids long.

The J gene is TRBJ2-1, the V gene TRBV5-1; D not certain. V gave up 5 bases and J gave up 6 bases, with 9 bases separating them. CDR1 is SGHRS, CDR2 YFSETQ, per germline. The CDR3 sequence is 12 residues long. CDR3 loop: CASSIRLNEQFF. The DNA for the CDR3 is TGCGCCAGCAGTATACGGCTCAATGAGCAGTTCTTC.

V usage is TRBV5-1 and J usage is TRBJ1-5; possible D gene TRBD1, 5 bases. V lost 4 bases and J 4 bases, leaving 15 bases between the germline ends. This CDR3 is 15 amino acids long. Germline-derived CDR1 and CDR2 are SGHRS and YFSETQ. In DNA form, the CDR3 reads TGCGCCAGCAGCACCGGGACGGAGGGTAATCAGCCCCAGCATTTT. Translated, it gives CASSTGTEGNQPQHF. Complete variable domain (other parts from reference TRBV5-1 and TRBJ1-5): KAGVTQTPRYLIKTRGQQVTLSCSPISGHRSVSWYQQTPGQGLQFLFEYFSETQRNKGNFPGRFSGRQFSNSRSEMNVSTLELGDSALYLCASSTGTEGNQPQHFGDGTRLSIL.

The rearrangement uses TRBV29-1 and TRBJ1-2; 8 nucleotides line up with TRBD1. The CDR3 runs to 11 residues. Germline CDR1 and CDR2: SQVTM and ANQGSEA. The trim removed 7 bases at V and 4 bases at J, leaving 2 bases unmatched. The CDR3 DNA follows: TGCAGCGGACAGGGGAGCTATGGCTACACCTTC. Translated: CSGQGSYGYTF.

The chain links TRBV6-2 or TRBV6-3 to TRBJ2-1, with 7 bases matching TRBD2. This CDR3 spans 15 amino acids. The junction had 5 bases not matched to a gene; V was cut back by 6 bases and J by 0 bases. Germline V gives CDR1 MNHEY, CDR2 SVGEGT. The CDR3 DNA is TGTGCCAGCAGCGTAGCGGGTTACTCCTACAATGAGCAGTTCTTC. This encodes CASSVAGYSYNEQFF.

V and J are TRBV28 and TRBJ1-4; tentative D call: TRBD1 (5 bases). Per the germline V gene, CDR1 is MDHEN and CDR2 is SYDVKM. The V and J ends lost 5 bases and 8 bases respectively, with 18 bases between them. CDR3 size: 15 residues. The CDR3 sequence is CASSRGRQGGEKLFF. CDR3 bases: TGTGCCAGCAGTCGAGGACGTCAGGGTGGCGAAAAACTGTTTTTT.

In this sample, this clone turned up once. CDR3 loop: CASSRTGGNYGYTF. The CDR3 DNA is TGTGCCAGCAGCCGGACAGGGGGGAACTATGGCTACACCTTC. This sequence joins TRBV3-1 (or the pseudogene TRBV3-2) and TRBJ1-2; TRBD1 aligns across 10 bases. The CDR3 has 14 amino acids. CDR1 and CDR2 from the germline V gene are LGHDT and YNNKEL (reference sequence). The V gene end was trimmed by 4 bases and the J gene end by 2 bases; junction bases not matched to a gene: 1.

V usage is TRBV19 and J usage is TRBJ1-5; D not certain. Germline V lookup: CDR1 LNHDA, CDR2 SQIVND (reference sequence). The CDR3 runs 13 residues. The V and J ends lost 3 bases and 5 bases respectively, with 8 bases between them. The CDR3 DNA is TGTGCCAGTAGTATCCAGCCTGATCAGCCCCAGCATTTT. Protein: CASSIQPDQPQHF. The full variable domain, with the rest looked up from reference TRBV19 and TRBJ1-5, is DGGITQSPKYLFRKEGQNVTLSCEQNLNHDAMYWYRQDPGQGLRLIYYSQIVNDFQKGDIAEGYSVSREKKESFPLTVTSAQKNPTAFYLCASSIQPDQPQHFGDGTRLSIL.